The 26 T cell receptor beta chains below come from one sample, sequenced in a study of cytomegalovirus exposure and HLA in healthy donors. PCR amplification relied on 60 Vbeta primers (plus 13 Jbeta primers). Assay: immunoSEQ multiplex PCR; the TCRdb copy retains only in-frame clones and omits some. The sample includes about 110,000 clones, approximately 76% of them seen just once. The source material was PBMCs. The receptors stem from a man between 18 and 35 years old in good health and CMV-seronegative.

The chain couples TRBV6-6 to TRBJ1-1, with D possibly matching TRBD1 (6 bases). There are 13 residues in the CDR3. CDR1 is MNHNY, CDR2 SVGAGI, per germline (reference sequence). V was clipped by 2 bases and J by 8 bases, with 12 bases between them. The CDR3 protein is CASSYQRGTEAFF. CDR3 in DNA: TGTGCCAGCAGTTACCAACGAGGGACAGAAGCTTTCTTT.

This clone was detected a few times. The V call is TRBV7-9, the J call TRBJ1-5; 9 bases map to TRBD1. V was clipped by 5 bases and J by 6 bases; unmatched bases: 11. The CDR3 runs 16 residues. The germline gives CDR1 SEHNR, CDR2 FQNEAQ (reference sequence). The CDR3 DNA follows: TGTGCCAGCAGCCAAGAGACCGGACAGGGGTTTCAGCCCCAGCATTTT. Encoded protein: CASSQETGQGFQPQHF. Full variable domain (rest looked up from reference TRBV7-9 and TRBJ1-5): DTGVSQNPRHKITKRGQNVTFRCDPISEHNRLYWYRQTLGQGPEFLTYFQNEAQLEKSRLLSDRFSAERPKGSFSTLEIQRTEQGDSAMYLCASSQETGQGFQPQHFGDGTRLSIL.

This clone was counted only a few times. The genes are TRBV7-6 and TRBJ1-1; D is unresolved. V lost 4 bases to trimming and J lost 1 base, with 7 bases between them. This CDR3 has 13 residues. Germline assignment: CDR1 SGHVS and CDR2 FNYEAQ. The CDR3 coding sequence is TGTGCCAGCAGCTCCGAGTGGAACACTGAAGCTTTCTTT. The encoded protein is CASSSEWNTEAFF.

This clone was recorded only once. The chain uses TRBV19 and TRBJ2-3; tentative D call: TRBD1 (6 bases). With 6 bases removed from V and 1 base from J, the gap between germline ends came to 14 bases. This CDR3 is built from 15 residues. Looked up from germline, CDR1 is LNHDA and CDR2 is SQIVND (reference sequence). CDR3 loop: CASSLQGWGTDTQYF. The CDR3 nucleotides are TGTGCCAGTAGCCTACAGGGATGGGGCACAGATACGCAGTATTTT.

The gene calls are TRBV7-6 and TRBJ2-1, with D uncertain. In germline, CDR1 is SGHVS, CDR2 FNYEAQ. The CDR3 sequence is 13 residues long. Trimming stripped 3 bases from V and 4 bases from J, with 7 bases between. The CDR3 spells CASSLGRYNEQFF. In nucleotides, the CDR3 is TGTGCCAGCAGCTTGGGCAGATACAATGAGCAGTTCTTC.

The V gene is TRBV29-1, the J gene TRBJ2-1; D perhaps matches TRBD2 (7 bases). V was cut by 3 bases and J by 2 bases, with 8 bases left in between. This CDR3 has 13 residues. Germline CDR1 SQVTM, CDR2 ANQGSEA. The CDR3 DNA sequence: TGCAGCGTTGACGGGGGGCCCTACAATGAGCAGTTCTTC. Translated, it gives CSVDGGPYNEQFF.

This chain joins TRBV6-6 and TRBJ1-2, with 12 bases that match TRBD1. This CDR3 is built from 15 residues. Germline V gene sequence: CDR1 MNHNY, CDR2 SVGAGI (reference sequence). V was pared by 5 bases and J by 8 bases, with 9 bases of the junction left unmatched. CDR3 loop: CASSPPGQGARGYTF. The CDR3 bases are TGTGCCAGCAGTCCACCGGGACAGGGGGCGCGAGGCTACACCTTC.

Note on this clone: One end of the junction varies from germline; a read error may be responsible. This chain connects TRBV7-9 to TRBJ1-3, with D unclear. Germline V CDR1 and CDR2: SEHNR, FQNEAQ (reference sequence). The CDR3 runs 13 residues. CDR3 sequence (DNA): TGTTCCAGCAGCCCGCGTCTCGGAAACACCATATATTTT. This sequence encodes CSSSPRLGNTIYF.

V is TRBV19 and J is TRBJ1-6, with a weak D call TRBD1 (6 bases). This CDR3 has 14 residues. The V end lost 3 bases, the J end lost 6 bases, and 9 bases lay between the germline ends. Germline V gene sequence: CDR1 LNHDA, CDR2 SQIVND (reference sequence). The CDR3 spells CASSMGHLNSPLHF. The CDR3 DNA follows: TGTGCCAGTAGTATGGGACATCTTAATTCACCCCTCCACTTT.

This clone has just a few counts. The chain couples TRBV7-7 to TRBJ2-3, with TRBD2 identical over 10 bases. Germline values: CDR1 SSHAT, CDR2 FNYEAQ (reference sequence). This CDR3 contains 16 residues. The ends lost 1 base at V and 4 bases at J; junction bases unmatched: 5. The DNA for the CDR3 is TGTGCCAGCAGCTTAGGCCTAGCGGGGGCTTCAGATACGCAGTATTTT. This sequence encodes CASSLGLAGASDTQYF.

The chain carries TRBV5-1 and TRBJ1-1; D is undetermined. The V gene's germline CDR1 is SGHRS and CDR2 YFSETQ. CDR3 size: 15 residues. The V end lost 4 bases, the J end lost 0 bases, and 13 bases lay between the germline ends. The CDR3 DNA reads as TGCGCCAGCAGCCTCGGACTGTCTATGAACACTGAAGCTTTCTTT. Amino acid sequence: CASSLGLSMNTEAFF. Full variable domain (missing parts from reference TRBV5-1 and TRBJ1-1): KAGVTQTPRYLIKTRGQQVTLSCSPISGHRSVSWYQQTPGQGLQFLFEYFSETQRNKGNFPGRFSGRQFSNSRSEMNVSTLELGDSALYLCASSLGLSMNTEAFFGQGTRLTVV.

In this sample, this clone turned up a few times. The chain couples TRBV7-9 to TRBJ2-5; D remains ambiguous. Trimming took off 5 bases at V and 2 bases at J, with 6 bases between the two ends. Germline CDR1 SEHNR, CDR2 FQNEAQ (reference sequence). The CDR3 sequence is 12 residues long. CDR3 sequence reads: CASSGRQETQYF. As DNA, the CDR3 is TGTGCCAGCAGCGGTCGGCAAGAGACCCAGTACTTC.

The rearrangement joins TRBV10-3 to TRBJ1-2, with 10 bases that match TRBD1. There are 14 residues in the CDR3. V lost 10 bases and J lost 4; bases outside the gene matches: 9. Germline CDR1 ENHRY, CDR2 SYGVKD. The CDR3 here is CATTGGASTYGYTF. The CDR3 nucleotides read TGTGCCACGACAGGGGGCGCGAGTACCTATGGCTACACCTTC.

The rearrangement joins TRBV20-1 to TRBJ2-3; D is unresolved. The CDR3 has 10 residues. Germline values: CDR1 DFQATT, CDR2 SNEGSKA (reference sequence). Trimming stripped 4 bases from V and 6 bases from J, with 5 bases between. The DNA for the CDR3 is TGCAGTGCTAACTCGGATACGCAGTATTTT. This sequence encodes CSANSDTQYF.

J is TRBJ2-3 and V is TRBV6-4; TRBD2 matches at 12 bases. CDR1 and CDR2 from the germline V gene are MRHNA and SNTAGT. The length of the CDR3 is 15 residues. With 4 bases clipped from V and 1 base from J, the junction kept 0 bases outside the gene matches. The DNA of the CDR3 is TGTGCCAGCAGTGGGACTAGCGGGGGCACAGATACGCAGTATTTT. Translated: CASSGTSGGTDTQYF.

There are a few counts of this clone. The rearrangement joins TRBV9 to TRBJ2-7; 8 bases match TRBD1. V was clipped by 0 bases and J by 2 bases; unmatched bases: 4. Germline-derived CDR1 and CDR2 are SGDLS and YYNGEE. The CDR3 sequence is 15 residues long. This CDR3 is CASSVGQGAAYEQYF. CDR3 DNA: TGTGCCAGCAGCGTAGGGCAGGGGGCCGCCTACGAGCAGTACTTC.

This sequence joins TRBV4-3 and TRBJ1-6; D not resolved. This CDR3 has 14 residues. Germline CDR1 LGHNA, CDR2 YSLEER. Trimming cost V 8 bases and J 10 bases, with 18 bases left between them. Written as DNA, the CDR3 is TGCGCCAGCGGTGGTAATGTACGGGGATCACCCCTCCACTTT. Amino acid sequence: CASGGNVRGSPLHF.

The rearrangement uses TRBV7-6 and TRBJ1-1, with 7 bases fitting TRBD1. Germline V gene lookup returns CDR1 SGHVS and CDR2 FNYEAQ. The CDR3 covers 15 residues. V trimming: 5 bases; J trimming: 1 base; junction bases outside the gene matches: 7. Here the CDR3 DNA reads TGTGCCAGCAGCCAGCGGACAGGTGGGAACACTGAAGCTTTCTTT. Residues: CASSQRTGGNTEAFF.

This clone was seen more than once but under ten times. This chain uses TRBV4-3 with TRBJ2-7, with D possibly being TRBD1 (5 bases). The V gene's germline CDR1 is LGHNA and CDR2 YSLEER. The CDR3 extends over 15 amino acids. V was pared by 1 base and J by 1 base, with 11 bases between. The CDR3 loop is CASSQVWGNSYEQYF. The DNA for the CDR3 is TGCGCCAGCAGCCAAGTGTGGGGCAATTCCTACGAGCAGTACTTC.

DNA of the CDR3: TGTGCCATCAGTGAGTCAGCAGAGACCCAGTACTTC. Its protein product is CAISESAETQYF. The chain is built from TRBV10-3 and TRBJ2-5; D call uncertain. The CDR3 extends over 12 amino acids. V was shortened by 0 bases and J by 4 bases, with 3 bases between the two germline ends. The germline V gene encodes CDR1 ENHRY and CDR2 SYGVKD.

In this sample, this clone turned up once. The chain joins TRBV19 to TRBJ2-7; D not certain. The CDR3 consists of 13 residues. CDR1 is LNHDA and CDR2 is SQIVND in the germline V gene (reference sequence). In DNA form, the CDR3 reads TGTGCAACACAGCAGGTTGGCAGAGCCGAGCAGTACTTC. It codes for CATQQVGRAEQYF.

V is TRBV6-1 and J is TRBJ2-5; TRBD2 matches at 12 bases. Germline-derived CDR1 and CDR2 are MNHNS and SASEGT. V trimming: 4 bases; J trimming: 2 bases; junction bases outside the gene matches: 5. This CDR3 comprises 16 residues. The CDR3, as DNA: TGTGCCAGCAGTGGTCTGACTAGCGGGGGACAAGAGACCCAGTACTTC. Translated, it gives CASSGLTSGGQETQYF.

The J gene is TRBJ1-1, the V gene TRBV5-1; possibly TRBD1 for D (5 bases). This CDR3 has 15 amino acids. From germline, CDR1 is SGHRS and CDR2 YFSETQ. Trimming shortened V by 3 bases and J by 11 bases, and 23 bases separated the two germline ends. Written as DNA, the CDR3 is TGCGCCAGCAGCTCAACAGGTGATTCTCGAATGGAGGCTTTCTTT. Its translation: CASSSTGDSRMEAFF.

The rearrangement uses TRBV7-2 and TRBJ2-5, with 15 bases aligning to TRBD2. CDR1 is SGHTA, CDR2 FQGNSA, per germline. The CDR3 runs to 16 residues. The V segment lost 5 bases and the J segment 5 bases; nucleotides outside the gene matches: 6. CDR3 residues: CASSPGLAGGWETQYF. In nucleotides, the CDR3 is TGTGCCAGCAGCCCGGGACTAGCGGGGGGTTGGGAGACCCAGTACTTC.

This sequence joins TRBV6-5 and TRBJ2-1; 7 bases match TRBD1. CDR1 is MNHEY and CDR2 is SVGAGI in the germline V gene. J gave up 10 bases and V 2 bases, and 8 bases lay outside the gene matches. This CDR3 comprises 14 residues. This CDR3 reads CASSYQRQGREQFF. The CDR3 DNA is TGTGCCAGCAGTTACCAGAGACAGGGTCGGGAGCAGTTCTTC.

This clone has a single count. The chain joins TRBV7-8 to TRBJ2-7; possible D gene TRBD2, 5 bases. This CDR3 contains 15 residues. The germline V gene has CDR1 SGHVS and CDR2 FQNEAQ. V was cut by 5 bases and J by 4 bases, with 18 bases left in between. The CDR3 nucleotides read TGTGCCAGCAGCAAAGGTGCCGAGGGCATATACGAGCAGTACTTC. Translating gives CASSKGAEGIYEQYF.